This T cell receptor beta chain was identified in a study of T cell clonality in common variable immunodeficiency. Profiling relied on immunoSEQ multiplex PCR, and the TCRdb table lists in-frame clones only, not all of them. The sample yields about 44,000 clones, without any singletons. Study-level results: CVID subjects had higher TCRbeta clonality than healthy controls, most marked in about a third. T cell subpopulation sequencing would be needed to explain CVID clonality. Patient heterogeneity in the CVID cohort limited correlations between repertoire features and clinical complications.

Germline CDR1 reads SGHTA; CDR2 reads FQGNSA. V lost 5 bases, J lost 6 bases, and 11 bases lay in between. The CDR3 covers 14 residues. Many counts were recorded for this clone. The antigen remains unidentified. The DNA ends 3 residues before the CDR3 does, and the rest of the CDR3 is filled in from the germline J gene. Caucasian heritage predominated among both patients and controls. The chain couples TRBV7-2 to TRBJ1-6; maybe TRBD1 (6 bases). The origin of this receptor is a person aged 18 to 75 in good health. Sequenced input: peripheral blood mononuclear cells. Here the CDR3 reads CASSPQGFNSPLHF. The sequenced part of the CDR3 DNA is TGTGCCAGCAGCCCGCAGGGGTTTAATTCACCC.